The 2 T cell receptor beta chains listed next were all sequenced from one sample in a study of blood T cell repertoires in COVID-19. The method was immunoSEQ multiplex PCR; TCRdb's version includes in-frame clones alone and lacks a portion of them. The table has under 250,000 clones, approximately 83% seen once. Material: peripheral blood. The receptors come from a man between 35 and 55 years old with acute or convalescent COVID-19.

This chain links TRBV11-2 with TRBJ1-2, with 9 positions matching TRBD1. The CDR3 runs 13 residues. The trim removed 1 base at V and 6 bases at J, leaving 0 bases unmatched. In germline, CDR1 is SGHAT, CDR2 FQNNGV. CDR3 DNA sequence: TGTGCCAGCAGCTTAGGGACAGGGGATGGCTACACCTTC. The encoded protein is CASSLGTGDGYTF.

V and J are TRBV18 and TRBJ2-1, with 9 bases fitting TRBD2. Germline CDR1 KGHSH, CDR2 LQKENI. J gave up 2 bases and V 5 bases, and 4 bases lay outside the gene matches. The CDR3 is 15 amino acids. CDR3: CASSSQREAYNEQFF. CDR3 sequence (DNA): TGTGCCAGCTCATCTCAGCGGGAGGCCTACAATGAGCAGTTCTTC.